A selection of T cell receptor beta chains follows, all from one sample in a study of control samples from healthy donors and cancer patients. Assay used: immunoSEQ multiplex PCR; TCRdb lists only in-frame clones, some missing. The sample has 70,000 to 100,000 clones, roughly nine tenths seen once. The sequenced sample consisted of blood. The receptors stem from a woman aged 60 to 75 in good health. The CDR3 runs from the conserved cysteine through the conserved F or W. The D gene is left open where the match is weak. Not all rows give a size; the values are once, few, many and, for expanded clones, a class.

D gene: TRBD2; V gene: TRBV28; clone size: .; J gene: TRBJ2-3; CDR3 DNA: TGTGCCAGCAGTGGGAGGACTAGCACCAACACAGATACGCAGTATTTT; CDR3 protein: CASSGRTSTNTDTQYF
D gene: .; V gene: TRBV3-1/TRBV3-2; clone size: .; J gene: TRBJ2-7; CDR3 DNA: TGTGCCAGCAGCCAACTCCTGGGGTACGAGCAGTACTTC; CDR3 protein: CASSQLLGYEQYF
D gene: .; V gene: TRBV7-8; clone size: .; J gene: TRBJ2-5; CDR3 DNA: TGTGCCAGCAGCCCTCCCAGGGTTAGAGAGACCCAGTACTTC; CDR3 protein: CASSPPRVRETQYF
D gene: .; V gene: TRBV24-1; clone size: .; J gene: TRBJ2-5; CDR3 DNA: TGTGCCACCAGTCAAGGGGGTATTTCAGAGACCCAGTACTTC; CDR3 protein: CATSQGGISETQYF
D gene: .; V gene: TRBV2; clone size: .; J gene: TRBJ1-5; CDR3 DNA: TGTGCCAGCAGAGACCAATTAAGGAGCAATCAGCCCCAGCATTTT; CDR3 protein: CASRDQLRSNQPQHF
D gene: .; V gene: TRBV28; clone size: .; J gene: TRBJ1-1; CDR3 DNA: TGTGCCAGCAGTCCCGTGATGGGGGTCACTGAAGCTTTCTTT; CDR3 protein: CASSPVMGVTEAFF
D gene: .; V gene: TRBV6-1; clone size: .; J gene: TRBJ1-2; CDR3 DNA: TGTGCCAGCAGTGAGGGGGCTTCGGCTTCGGGATATGGCTACACCTTC; CDR3 protein: CASSEGASASGYGYTF
D gene: .; V gene: TRBV5-6; clone size: .; J gene: TRBJ2-3; CDR3 DNA: TGTGCCAGCAGCTTTACAACCACAGATACGCAGTATTTT; CDR3 protein: CASSFTTTDTQYF
D gene: .; V gene: TRBV6-5; clone size: once; J gene: TRBJ2-5; CDR3 DNA: TGTGCCAGCAGTCCTTGGGCGGCGCAAGAGACCCAGTACTTC; CDR3 protein: CASSPWAAQETQYF
D gene: .; V gene: TRBV29-1; clone size: once; J gene: TRBJ1-1; CDR3 DNA: TGCAGCGTTAGTAGGAGTAGGACACCCCCTGAAGCTTTCTTT; CDR3 protein: CSVSRSRTPPEAFF
D gene: .; V gene: TRBV28; clone size: .; J gene: TRBJ2-5; CDR3 DNA: TGTGCCAGCAGCCCACGAGAGACCCAGTACTTC; CDR3 protein: CASSPRETQYF
D gene: .; V gene: TRBV5-6; clone size: .; J gene: TRBJ1-2; CDR3 DNA: TGTGCCAGCAGTCTGGTTATGGCTAACTATGGCTACACCTTC; CDR3 protein: CASSLVMANYGYTF